This T cell receptor (beta chain) was recorded in a study of blood T cell repertoires in COVID-19. Study at large: Acute-phase and convalescent COVID-19 samples originated in the United States, Italy and Spain.

The germline gives CDR1 MGHDK, CDR2 SYGVNS. The CDR3 is made up of 13 amino acids. J gave up 14 bases and V 3 bases, and 9 bases lay outside the gene matches. As handled by the study authors: By means of reference gene primer amplification, nucleated cell counts were estimated. Profiling relied on immunoSEQ multiplex PCR, and the TCRdb table lists in-frame clones only, not all of them. That table is the source of V, J and clone size, and D and trimming were worked out from the DNA. The table lists 250,000 to 350,000 clones, 90% of them singletons, with 3.5% to 4.5% in the top ten. Everyone who took part was about 18 to 89 years old, and they came from about two dozen US areas. Membership in each cohort depended on participant-reported clinical history.

The gene calls are TRBV25-1 and TRBJ2-1, with 8 bases aligning to TRBD1. The sequenced sample consisted of PBMCs or T cells enriched from blood (not recorded which). This sequence was found in a woman younger than 30 with acute COVID-19. CDR3 nucleotide sequence: TGTGCCAGCAGTGACTCTTCTTTACAGGGGGAGTTCTTC. It is translated as CASSDSSLQGEFF.